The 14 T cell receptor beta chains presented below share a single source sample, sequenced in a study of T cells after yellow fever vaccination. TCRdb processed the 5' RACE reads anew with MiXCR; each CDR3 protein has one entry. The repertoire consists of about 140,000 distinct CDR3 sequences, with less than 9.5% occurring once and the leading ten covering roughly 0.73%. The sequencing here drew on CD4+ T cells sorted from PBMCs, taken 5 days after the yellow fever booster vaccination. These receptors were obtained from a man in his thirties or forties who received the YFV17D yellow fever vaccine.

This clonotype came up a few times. The CDR3 DNA follows: TGCAGTGCTAGAGGCTGGGGGACCCAGTACTTC. Its translation is CSARGWGTQYF. The V call is TRBV20-1, the J call TRBJ2-5; no clear D. The germline V gene has CDR1 DFQATT and CDR2 SNEGSKA (reference sequence). The V end lost 1 base, the J end lost 7 bases, and 7 bases lay between the germline ends. The CDR3 loop spans 11 amino acids.

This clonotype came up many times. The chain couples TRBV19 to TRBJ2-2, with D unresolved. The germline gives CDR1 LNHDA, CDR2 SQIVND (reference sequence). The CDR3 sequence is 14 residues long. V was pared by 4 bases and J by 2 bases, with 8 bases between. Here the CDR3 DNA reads TGTGCCAGTAGTACCCGGAGAAACACCGGGGAGCTGTTTTTT. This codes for CASSTRRNTGELFF.

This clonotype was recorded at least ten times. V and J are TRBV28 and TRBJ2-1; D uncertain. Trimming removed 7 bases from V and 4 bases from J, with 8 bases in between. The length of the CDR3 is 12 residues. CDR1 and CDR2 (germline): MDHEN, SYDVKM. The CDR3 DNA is TGTGCCAGCAACGACCAGTACAATGAGCAGTTCTTC. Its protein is CASNDQYNEQFF.

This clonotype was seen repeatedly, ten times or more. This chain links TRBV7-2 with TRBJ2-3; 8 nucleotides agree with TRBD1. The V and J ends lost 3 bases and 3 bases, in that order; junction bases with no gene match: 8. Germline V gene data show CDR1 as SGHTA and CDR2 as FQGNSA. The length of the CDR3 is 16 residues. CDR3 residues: CASSFFRTGLTDTQYF. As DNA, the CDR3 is TGTGCCAGCAGCTTCTTTAGGACAGGGCTAACAGATACGCAGTATTTT.

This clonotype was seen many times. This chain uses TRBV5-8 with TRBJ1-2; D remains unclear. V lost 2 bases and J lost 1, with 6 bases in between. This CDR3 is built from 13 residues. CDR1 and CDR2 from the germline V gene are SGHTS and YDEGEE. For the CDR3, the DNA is TGTGCCAGCAGCTTAGACTTTAACTATGGCTACACCTTC. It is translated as CASSLDFNYGYTF.

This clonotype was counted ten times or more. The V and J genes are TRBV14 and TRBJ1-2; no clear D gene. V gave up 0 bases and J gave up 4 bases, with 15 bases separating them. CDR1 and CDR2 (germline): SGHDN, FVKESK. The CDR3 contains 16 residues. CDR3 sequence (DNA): TGTGCCAGCAGCCAAGATTGGGCAGGTGGTGTCTATGGCTACACCTTC. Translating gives CASSQDWAGGVYGYTF.

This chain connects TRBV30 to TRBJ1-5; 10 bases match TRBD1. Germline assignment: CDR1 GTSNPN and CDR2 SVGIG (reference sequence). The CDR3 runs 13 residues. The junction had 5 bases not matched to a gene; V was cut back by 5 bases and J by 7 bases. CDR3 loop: CAWGGTGVQPQHF. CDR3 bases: TGTGCCTGGGGGGGGACAGGGGTGCAGCCCCAGCATTTT.

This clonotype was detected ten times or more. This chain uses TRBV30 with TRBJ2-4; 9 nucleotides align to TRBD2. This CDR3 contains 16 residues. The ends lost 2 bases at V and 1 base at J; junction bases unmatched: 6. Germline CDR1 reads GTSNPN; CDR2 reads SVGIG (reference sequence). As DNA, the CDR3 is TGTGCCTGGAGTTGGACTAGCGCAGCGGCCAAAAACATTCAGTACTTC. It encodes CAWSWTSAAAKNIQYF.

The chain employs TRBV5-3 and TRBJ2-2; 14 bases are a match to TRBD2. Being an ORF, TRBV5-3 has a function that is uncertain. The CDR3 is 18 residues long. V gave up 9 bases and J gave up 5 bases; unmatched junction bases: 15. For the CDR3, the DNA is TGTGCCATGAGCCTTACCGGGACTAGCGGGAGAAGGACCGGGGAGCTGTTTTTT. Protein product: CAMSLTGTSGRRTGELFF.

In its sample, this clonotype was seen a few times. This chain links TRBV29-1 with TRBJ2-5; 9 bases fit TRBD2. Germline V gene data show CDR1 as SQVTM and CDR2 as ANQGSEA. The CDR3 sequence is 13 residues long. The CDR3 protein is CSVGLAGSETQYF. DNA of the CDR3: TGCTCCGTGGGGCTAGCGGGATCAGAGACCCAGTACTTC. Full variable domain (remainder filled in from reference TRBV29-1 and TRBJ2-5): SAVISQKPSRDICQRGTSLTIQCQVDSQVTMMFWYRQQPGQSLTLIATANQGSEATYESGFVIDKFPISRPNLTFSTLTVSNMSPEDSSIYLCSVGLAGSETQYFGPGTRLLVL.

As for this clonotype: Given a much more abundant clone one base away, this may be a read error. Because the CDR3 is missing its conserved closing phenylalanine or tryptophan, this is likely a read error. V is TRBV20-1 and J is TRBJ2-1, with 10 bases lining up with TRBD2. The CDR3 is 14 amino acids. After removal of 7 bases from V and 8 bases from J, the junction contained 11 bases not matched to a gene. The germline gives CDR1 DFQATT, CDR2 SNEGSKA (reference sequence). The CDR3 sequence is CSGGFRTSGDEQFL. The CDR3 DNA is TGCAGTGGGGGTTTTAGGACTAGCGGCGATGAGCAGTTCCTC.

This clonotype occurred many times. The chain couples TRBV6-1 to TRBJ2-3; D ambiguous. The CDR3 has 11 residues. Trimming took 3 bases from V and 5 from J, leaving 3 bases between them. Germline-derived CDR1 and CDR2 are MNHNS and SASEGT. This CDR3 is CASSDVDTQYF. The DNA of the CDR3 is TGTGCCAGCAGTGACGTAGATACGCAGTATTTT.

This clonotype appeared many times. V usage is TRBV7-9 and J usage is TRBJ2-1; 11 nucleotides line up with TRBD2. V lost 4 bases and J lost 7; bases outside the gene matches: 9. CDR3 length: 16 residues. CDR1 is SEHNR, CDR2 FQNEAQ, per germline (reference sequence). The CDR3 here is CASSSIGSGRANEQFF. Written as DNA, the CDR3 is TGTGCCAGCAGCTCCATAGGTAGCGGGAGGGCAAATGAGCAGTTCTTC.

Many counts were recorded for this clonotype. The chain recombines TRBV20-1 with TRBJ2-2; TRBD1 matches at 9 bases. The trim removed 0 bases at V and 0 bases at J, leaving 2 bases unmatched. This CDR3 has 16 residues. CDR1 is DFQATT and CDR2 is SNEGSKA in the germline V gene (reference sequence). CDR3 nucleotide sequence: TGCAGTGCTAGAGATTACAGGGGGCCGAACACCGGGGAGCTGTTTTTT. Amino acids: CSARDYRGPNTGELFF.